The TCR beta chain described here comes from a study of OX40 agonist ivuxolimab in advanced cancers. Study-level findings and limits: Expanded clones belonging to CD8+ T cells outnumbered, on average, those of CD4+.

A note on this clone: Its target is unknown.

The V end lost 1 base, the J end lost 4 bases, and 8 bases lay between the germline ends. This CDR3 region has 14 residues. Germline values: CDR1 LGHNA, CDR2 YNFKEQ. The data were produced by immunoSEQ multiplex PCR, yet TCRdb's version contains in-frame clones alone and is incomplete. The sample has 40,000 to 50,000 clones; approximately 86% are singletons. The sample in question was CD4+ or CD8+ T cells sorted from blood, obtained in a trial of the OX40 agonist ivuxolimab. This TCR came from an adult with an advanced solid tumor such as melanoma, head and neck, liver or kidney cancer. The chain combines TRBV4-2 with TRBJ2-1; no firm D call. Written as DNA, the CDR3 is TGTGCCAGCAGCCAAGTCGCCCAGTACAATGAGCAGTTCTTC. As protein: CASSQVAQYNEQFF.